The T cell receptor (beta chain) under discussion was sequenced for a study of blood T cells in healthy people across ages. It was with a sample-barcoded 5' primer and a J-beta primer mix that a second PCR of roughly 7 to 12 cycles was run. Per sample, CDR3-containing paired-end reads numbered at least 2.5 million. TCRdb analysed the 5' RACE reads with MiXCR anew, one entry per CDR3 protein. The data hold 700,000 or so distinct CDR3 sequences, with around 41% observed a single time. The germline CDR1 and CDR2 sequences are MNHEY and SVGEGT. The CDR3 contains 15 residues. V lost 6 bases, J lost 2 bases, and 7 bases stayed unmatched. Study-wide results and limits: PBMC samples, being unsorted, prevented any conclusive comparison of naive and antigen-experienced cells.

Every donor gave 8.5 to 10 milliliters of peripheral blood. This clonotype was found a few times. As yet, its antigen is unknown. The genes are TRBV6-2 or TRBV6-3 and TRBJ2-5, with TRBD2 identical over 9 bases. The sequenced sample consisted of blood. The sequence derives from a man aged 80 or over in good health. The CDR3 DNA follows: TGTGCCAGCAGACCTAGCGGGACCCCTCAAGAGACCCAGTACTTC. Encoded protein: CASRPSGTPQETQYF.